This T cell receptor beta chain stems from a study of cytomegalovirus exposure and HLA in healthy donors. General study findings and limits: Researchers catalogued 150 or so TCR beta chains as cytomegalovirus-associated. TCR beta chains associated with HLA were, in a later analysis, more clonally expanded than equally common others.

PCR primers comprised 60 Vbeta and 13 Jbeta primers. Original analysis: About 9.9 million of the 75 million to 95 million unique TCR beta chains counted in a later analysis were shared. Profiling relied on immunoSEQ multiplex PCR, and the TCRdb table lists in-frame clones only, not all of them. V, J and clone size are taken as reported in that table, and D and trimming were inferred from the DNA itself. Found here are 150,000 to 200,000 clones, around three quarters of them singletons; the top ten hold more than 5.5%. Donors were ostensibly healthy at sampling, although undocumented immune exposures were probable. In the case of this clone: The antigen is unknown.

This TCR was sampled from a man aged 40-49 years in good health and CMV-seronegative. The material sequenced was PBMCs.

The CDR3 coding sequence is TGTGCCAGCAGTTTACCTAGCGGGGGGAATACCGGGGAGCTGTTTTTT. It translates to CASSLPSGGNTGELFF. The rearrangement uses TRBV6-5 and TRBJ2-2; the match to TRBD2 covers 11 bases. CDR1 is MNHEY, CDR2 SVGAGI, per germline. The V and J ends lost 4 bases and 5 bases, in that order; junction bases with no gene match: 6. This CDR3 has 16 amino acids.